The 6 T cell receptor beta chains reported below all come from one sample, sequenced in a study of cytomegalovirus exposure and HLA in healthy donors. Profiling relied on immunoSEQ multiplex PCR, and the TCRdb table lists in-frame clones only, not all of them. The sample yields fewer than 200,000 clones, roughly nine tenths seen once. Sequenced input: PBMCs. These receptors were taken from a woman between 18 and 30 years old in good health and CMV-seropositive.

The J gene is TRBJ2-7, the V gene TRBV27, with TRBD2 matching 11 bases. The V segment lost 1 base and the J segment 6 bases; nucleotides outside the gene matches: 5. CDR1 and CDR2 (germline): MNHEY, SMNVEV (reference sequence). This CDR3 contains 15 residues. Here the CDR3 DNA reads TGTGCCAGCAGTTTATTAGCGGGAGGGCCTAGCGAGCAGTACTTC. Amino acid sequence: CASSLLAGGPSEQYF.

This rearrangement joins TRBV6-1 to TRBJ2-7; 11 bases fit TRBD2. V lost 0 bases, J lost 3 bases, and 7 bases stayed unmatched. This CDR3 spans 17 amino acids. Germline CDR1 and CDR2: MNHNS and SASEGT. The CDR3 region is CASSEALGLAGGYEQYF. CDR3 nucleotides: TGTGCCAGCAGTGAAGCGCTTGGGCTAGCGGGGGGCTACGAGCAGTACTTC.

The rearrangement uses TRBV9 and TRBJ2-3; 9 bases agree with TRBD2. The V segment lost 0 bases and the J segment 5 bases; nucleotides outside the gene matches: 7. The CDR3 loop spans 16 amino acids. CDR1 and CDR2 from the germline V gene are SGDLS and YYNGEE. The CDR3 protein is CASSVAGGRAGDTQYF. In nucleotides, the CDR3 is TGTGCCAGCAGCGTAGCCGGCGGGAGGGCCGGAGATACGCAGTATTTT.

V and J are TRBV6-5 and TRBJ1-2; possible D gene TRBD1, 6 bases. Germline V gene sequence: CDR1 MNHEY, CDR2 SVGAGI. The CDR3 runs 16 residues. V was clipped by 4 bases and J by 3 bases, with 18 bases between them. The CDR3 region has the DNA TGTGCCAGCAGTTCCTGGGGCGTGGGGGGGCACTATGGCTACACCTTC. Its protein product is CASSSWGVGGHYGYTF.

V gene TRBV27 combines with J gene TRBJ2-7, with 7 bases identical to TRBD2. This CDR3 has 13 amino acids. Germline CDR1 and CDR2: MNHEY and SMNVEV (reference sequence). Trimming took 8 bases from V and 5 from J; bases not matched to a gene: 9. This CDR3 is CASGRPRGDEQYF. The CDR3 DNA reads as TGTGCCAGCGGGCGGCCCCGGGGGGACGAGCAGTACTTC.

This chain joins TRBV28 and TRBJ1-1; TRBD1 agrees at 9 bases. The CDR3 runs 15 residues. V shed 5 bases and J 8 bases; nucleotides not matched to a gene: 12. The germline CDR1 and CDR2 sequences are MDHEN and SYDVKM. The CDR3 DNA is TGTGCCAGCAGTCCAGAGGGACAGGGTACCCCCGAAGCTTTCTTT. Protein product: CASSPEGQGTPEAFF.